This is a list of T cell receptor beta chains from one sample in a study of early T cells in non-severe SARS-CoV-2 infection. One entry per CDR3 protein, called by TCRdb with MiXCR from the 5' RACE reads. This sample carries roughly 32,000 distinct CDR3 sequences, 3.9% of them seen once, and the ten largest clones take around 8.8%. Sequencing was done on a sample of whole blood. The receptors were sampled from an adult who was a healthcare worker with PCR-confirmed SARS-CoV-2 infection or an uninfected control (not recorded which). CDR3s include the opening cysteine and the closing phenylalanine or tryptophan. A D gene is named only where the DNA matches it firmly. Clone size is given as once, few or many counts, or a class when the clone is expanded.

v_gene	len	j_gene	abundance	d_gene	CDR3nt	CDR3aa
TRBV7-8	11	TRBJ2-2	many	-	TGTGCCAGCAGCCTCACCGGGGAGCTGTTTTTT	CASSLTGELFF
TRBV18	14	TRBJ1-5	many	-	TGTGCCAGCTCACCAACCGGGTCCGATCAGCCCCAGCATTTT	CASSPTGSDQPQHF
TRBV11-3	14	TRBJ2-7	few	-	TGTGCCAGCAGCTTGGGACCTAGCTCCTACGAGCAGTACTTC	CASSLGPSSYEQYF
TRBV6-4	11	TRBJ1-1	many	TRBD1	TGTGCCAGCGACAGGGGAACTGAAGCTTTCTTT	CASDRGTEAFF
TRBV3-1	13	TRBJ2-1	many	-	TGTGCCAGCAGCCAAGTCCATCCGGTGGGGCAGTTCTTC	CASSQVHPVGQFF
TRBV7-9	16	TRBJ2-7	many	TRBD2	TGTGCCAGCAGCTTCCGGACCGGGACTAGAACCTACGAGCAGTACTTC	CASSFRTGTRTYEQYF
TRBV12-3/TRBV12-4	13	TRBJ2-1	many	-	TGTGCCAGCATCCTCGGGAGTTTCAATGAGCAGTTCTTC	CASILGSFNEQFF
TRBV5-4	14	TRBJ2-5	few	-	TGTGCCAGCAGCCCCCCCGGGAGACAAGAGACCCAGTACTTC	CASSPPGRQETQYF
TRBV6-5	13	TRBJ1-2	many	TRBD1	TGTGCCAGCAGTAAATTCGGACAGGCCGAGTACACCTTC	CASSKFGQAEYTF
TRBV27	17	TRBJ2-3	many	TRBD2	TGTGCCAGCAGTCCCTCCAGAGCGGGGGGCGCCGTGTACACGCAGTATTTT	CASSPSRAGGAVYTQYF
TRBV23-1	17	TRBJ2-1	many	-	TGCGCCAGTCCCTGGGGGGGGACACAGGGTTACTACAATGAGCAGTTCTTC	CASPWGGTQGYYNEQFF
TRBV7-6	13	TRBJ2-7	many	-	TGTGCCAGCAGCCCTCGTCTACTACCCGAGCAGTACTTC	CASSPRLLPEQYF
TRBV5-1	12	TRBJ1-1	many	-	TGCGCCAGCAAGTCGGGAACCACTGAAGCTTTCTTT	CASKSGTTEAFF
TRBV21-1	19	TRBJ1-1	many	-	TGTGCCAGCAGCAGACTTCTAGGCAGGGTGATTCTCATGAACACTGAAGCTTTCTTT	CASSRLLGRVILMNTEAFF
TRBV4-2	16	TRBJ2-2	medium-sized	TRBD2	TGTGCCAGCAGCCAAGAGCCGGGACTATCAATCGGGGAGCTGTTTTTT	CASSQEPGLSIGELFF
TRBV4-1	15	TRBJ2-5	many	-	TGCGCCAGCAGCTCGTCACAGGGACCTCAAGAGACCCAGTACTTC	CASSSSQGPQETQYF